This paragraph covers one T cell receptor (beta chain) sequence. Original analysis: By means of reference gene primer amplification, nucleated cell counts were estimated. The method was immunoSEQ multiplex PCR; TCRdb's version includes in-frame clones alone and lacks a portion of them. Clone size and the V and J calls come from that table; the DNA yielded D and trimming. The sample lists roughly 200,000 clones; 88% were seen once. The source of the sample is a study of blood T cell repertoires in COVID-19. Overall study: Spain, Italy and the United States supplied samples that represented acute and convalescent COVID-19. PBMCs, B-cell-depleted T cells, or T cells provided the cDNA or gDNA that made up the material.

The V gene's germline CDR1 is PRHDT and CDR2 FYEKMQ (reference sequence). This CDR3 is 16 amino acids long. Between the trimmed V and J ends, which lost 0 bases and 7 bases, there was a span of 15 bases. J is TRBJ1-4 and V is TRBV13; possibly TRBD1 for D (5 bases). Sequencing was done on a sample of peripheral blood. This sequence originates from a man between 35 and 55 years old with active or convalescent COVID-19. CDR3 residues: CASSLGTGSQGEKLFF. The CDR3 bases are TGTGCCAGCAGCTTAGGTACGGGCTCGCAGGGTGAAAAACTGTTTTTT. The full variable domain, with the rest looked up from reference TRBV13 and TRBJ1-4, is AAGVIQSPRHLIKEKRETATLKCYPIPRHDTVYWYQQGPGQDPQFLISFYEKMQSDKGSIPDRFSAQQFSDYHSELNMSSLELGDSALYFCASSLGTGSQGEKLFFGSGTQLSVL.